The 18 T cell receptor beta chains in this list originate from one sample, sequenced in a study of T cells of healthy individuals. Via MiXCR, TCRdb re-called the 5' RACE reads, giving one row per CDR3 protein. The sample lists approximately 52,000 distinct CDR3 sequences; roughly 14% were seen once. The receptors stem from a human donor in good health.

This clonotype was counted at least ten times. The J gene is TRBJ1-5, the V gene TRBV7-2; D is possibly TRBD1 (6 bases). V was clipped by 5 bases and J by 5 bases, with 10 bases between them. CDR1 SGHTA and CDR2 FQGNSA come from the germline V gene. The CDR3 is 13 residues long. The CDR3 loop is CASSHDRYQPQHF. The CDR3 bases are TGTGCCAGCAGCCACGACAGGTATCAGCCCCAGCATTTT.

CDR3 coding DNA: TGTGCCAGCAGGCGGGGGGGCCAGGCAGATACGCAGTATTTT. Residues: CASRRGGQADTQYF. The chain uses TRBV6-5 and TRBJ2-3; 9 bases agree with TRBD2. Unmatched junction bases numbered 5, after V lost 6 bases and J lost 4 bases. Germline CDR1 MNHEY, CDR2 SVGAGI. The CDR3 runs to 14 residues.

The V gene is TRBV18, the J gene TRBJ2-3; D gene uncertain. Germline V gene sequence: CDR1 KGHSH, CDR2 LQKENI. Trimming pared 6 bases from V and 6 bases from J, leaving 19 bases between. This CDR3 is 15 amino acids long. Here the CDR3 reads CASSPGPVHPDTQYF. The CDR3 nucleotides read TGTGCCAGCTCCCCCGGACCCGTACATCCGGATACGCAGTATTTT.

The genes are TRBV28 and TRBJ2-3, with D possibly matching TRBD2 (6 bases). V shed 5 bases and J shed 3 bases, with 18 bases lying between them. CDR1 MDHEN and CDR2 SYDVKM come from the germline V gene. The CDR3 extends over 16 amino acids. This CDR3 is CASSKDASDLTDTQYF. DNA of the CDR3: TGTGCCAGCAGTAAAGATGCTAGCGATTTAACAGATACGCAGTATTTT.

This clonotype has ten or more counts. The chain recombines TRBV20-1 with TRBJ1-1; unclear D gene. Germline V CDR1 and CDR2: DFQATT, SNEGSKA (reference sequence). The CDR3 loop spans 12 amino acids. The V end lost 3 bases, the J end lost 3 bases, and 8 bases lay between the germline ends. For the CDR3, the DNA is TGCAGTGCTAGGTCCCGGGACACTGAAGCTTTCTTT. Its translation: CSARSRDTEAFF.

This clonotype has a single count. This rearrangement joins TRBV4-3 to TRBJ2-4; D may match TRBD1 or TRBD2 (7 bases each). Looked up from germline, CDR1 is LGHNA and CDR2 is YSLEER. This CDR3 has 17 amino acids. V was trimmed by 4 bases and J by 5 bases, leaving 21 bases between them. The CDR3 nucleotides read TGCGCCAGCAGCCGCTGGACAGGACCGGCGGGGGAAAACATTCAGTACTTC. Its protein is CASSRWTGPAGENIQYF.

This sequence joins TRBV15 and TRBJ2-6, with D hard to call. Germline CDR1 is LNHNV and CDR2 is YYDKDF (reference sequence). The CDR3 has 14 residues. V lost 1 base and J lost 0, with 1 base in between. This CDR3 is CATSRVSGANVLTF. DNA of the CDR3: TGTGCCACCAGCAGAGTCTCTGGGGCCAACGTCCTGACTTTC. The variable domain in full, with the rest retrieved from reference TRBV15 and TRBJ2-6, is DAMVIQNPRYQVTQFGKPVTLSCSQTLNHNVMYWYQQKSSQAPKLLFHYYDKDFNNEADTPDNFQSRRPNTSFCFLDIRSPGLGDTAMYLCATSRVSGANVLTFGAGSRLTVL.

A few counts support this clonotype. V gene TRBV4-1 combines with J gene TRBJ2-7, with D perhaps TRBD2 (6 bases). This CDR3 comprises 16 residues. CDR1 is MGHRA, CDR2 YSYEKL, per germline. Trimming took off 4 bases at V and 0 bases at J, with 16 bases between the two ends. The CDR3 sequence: CASSRGERASSYEQYF. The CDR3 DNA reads TGCGCCAGCAGCCGGGGAGAGCGGGCGAGCTCCTACGAGCAGTACTTC.

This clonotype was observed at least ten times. The CDR3 sequence is CSAVSGGTNEQFF. The CDR3 DNA reads as TGCAGTGCCGTTAGCGGGGGGACTAATGAGCAGTTCTTC. This chain connects TRBV20-1 to TRBJ2-1; TRBD2 matches 10 bases. CDR3 length: 13 residues. J lost 7 bases, V lost 6 bases, and 6 bases had no gene match. The germline V gene has CDR1 DFQATT and CDR2 SNEGSKA (reference sequence).

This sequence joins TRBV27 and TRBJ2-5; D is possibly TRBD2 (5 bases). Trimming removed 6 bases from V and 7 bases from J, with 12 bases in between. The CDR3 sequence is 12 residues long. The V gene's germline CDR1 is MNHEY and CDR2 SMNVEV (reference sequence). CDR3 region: CASSSDAGTQYF. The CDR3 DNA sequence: TGTGCCAGCAGCTCCGACGCGGGGACCCAGTACTTC.

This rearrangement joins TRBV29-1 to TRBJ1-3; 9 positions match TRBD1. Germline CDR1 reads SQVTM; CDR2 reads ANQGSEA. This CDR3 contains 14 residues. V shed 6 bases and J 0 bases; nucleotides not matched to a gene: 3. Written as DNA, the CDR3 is TGCAGCGTCGCGGGACAGGGCTCTGGAAACACCATATATTTT. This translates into CSVAGQGSGNTIYF.

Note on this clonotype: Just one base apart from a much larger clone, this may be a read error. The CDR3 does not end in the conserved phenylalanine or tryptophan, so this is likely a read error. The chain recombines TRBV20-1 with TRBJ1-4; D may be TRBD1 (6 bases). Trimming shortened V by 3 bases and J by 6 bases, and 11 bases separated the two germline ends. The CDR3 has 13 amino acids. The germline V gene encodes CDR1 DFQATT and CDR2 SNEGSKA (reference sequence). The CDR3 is CSASAGADEKLFL. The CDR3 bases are TGCAGTGCTAGTGCGGGGGCTGATGAAAAACTGTTTTTG.

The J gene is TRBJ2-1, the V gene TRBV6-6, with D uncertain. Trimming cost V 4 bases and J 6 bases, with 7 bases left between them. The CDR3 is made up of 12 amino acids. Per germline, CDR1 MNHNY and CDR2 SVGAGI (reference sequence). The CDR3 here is CASSWLANEQFF. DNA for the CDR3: TGTGCCAGCAGTTGGTTGGCCAATGAGCAGTTCTTC.

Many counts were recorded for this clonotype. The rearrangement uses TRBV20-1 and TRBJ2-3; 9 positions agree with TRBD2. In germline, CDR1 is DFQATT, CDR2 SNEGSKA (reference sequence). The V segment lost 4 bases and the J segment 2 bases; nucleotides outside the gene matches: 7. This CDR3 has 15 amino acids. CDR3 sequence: CSATGLAGITDTQYF. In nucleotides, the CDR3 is TGCAGTGCTACCGGGCTAGCGGGAATCACAGATACGCAGTATTTT.

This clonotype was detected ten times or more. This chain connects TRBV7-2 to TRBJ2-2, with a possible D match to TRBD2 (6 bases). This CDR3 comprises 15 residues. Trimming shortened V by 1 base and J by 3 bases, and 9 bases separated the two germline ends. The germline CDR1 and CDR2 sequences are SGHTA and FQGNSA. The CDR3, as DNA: TGTGCCAGCAGCTTAGTAGGAGGGTACACCGGGGAGCTGTTTTTT. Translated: CASSLVGGYTGELFF.

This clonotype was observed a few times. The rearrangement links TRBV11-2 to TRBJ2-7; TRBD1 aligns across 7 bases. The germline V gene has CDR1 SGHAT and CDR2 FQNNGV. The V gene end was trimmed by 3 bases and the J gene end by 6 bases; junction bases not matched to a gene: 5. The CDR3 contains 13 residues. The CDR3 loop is CASSLATGAEQYF. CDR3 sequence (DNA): TGTGCCAGCAGCTTGGCAACAGGGGCCGAGCAGTACTTC.

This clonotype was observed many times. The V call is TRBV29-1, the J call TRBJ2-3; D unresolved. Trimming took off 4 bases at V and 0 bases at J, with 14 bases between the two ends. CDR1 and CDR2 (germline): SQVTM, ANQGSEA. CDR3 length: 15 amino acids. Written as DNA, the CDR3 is TGCAGCGTTGTTAGCCCGACACTGAGCACAGATACGCAGTATTTT. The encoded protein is CSVVSPTLSTDTQYF.

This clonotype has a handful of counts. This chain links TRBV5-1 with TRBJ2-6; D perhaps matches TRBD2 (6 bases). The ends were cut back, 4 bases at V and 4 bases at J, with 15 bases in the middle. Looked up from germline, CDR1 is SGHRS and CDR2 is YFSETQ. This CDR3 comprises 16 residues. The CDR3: CASSPLGGRGANVLTF. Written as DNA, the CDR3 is TGCGCCAGCAGCCCATTGGGGGGACGAGGGGCCAACGTCCTGACTTTC.